This T cell receptor beta chain was identified during a study of blood T cell repertoires in COVID-19. Study context: The United States, Italy and Spain supplied acute and convalescent COVID-19 samples.

Generated by immunoSEQ multiplex PCR, the TCRdb table keeps only in-frame clones and is missing some. The table has 80,000 to 95,000 clones, approximately 71% seen once. This CDR3 contains 19 residues. Trimming cost V 5 bases and J 6 bases; bases outside gene matches: 16. Germline lookup yields CDR1 LNHNV and CDR2 YYDKDF (reference sequence). The TCR originated in a woman aged 45-59 years with acute or convalescent COVID-19. The chain carries TRBV15 and TRBJ2-2; the match to TRBD1 covers 12 bases. The sequencing input was peripheral blood. In DNA, the CDR3 is TGTGCCACCAGCGGAAGCCGCCTTATGGGGACAGGGGGCCCCGGGGAGCTGTTTTTT. Its translation: CATSGSRLMGTGGPGELFF.